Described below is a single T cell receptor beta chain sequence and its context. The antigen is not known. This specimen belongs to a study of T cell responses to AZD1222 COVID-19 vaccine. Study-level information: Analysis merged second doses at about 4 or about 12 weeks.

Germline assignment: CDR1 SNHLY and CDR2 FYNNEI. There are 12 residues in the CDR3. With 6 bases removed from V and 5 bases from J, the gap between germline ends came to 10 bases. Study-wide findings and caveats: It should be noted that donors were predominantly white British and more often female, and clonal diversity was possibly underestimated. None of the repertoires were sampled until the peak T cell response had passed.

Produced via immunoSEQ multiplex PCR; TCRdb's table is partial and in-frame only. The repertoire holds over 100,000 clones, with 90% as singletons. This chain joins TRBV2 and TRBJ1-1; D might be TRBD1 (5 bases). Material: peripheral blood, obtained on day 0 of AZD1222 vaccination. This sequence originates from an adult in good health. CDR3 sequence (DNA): TGTGCCAGCAGGACGGACACGACTGAAGCTTTCTTT. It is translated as CASRTDTTEAFF. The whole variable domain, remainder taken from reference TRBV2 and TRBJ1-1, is EPEVTQTPSHQVTQMGQEVILRCVPISNHLYFYWYRQILGQKVEFLVSFYNNEISEKSEIFDDQFSVERPDGSNFTLKIRSTKLEDSAMYFCASRTDTTEAFFGQGTRLTVV.